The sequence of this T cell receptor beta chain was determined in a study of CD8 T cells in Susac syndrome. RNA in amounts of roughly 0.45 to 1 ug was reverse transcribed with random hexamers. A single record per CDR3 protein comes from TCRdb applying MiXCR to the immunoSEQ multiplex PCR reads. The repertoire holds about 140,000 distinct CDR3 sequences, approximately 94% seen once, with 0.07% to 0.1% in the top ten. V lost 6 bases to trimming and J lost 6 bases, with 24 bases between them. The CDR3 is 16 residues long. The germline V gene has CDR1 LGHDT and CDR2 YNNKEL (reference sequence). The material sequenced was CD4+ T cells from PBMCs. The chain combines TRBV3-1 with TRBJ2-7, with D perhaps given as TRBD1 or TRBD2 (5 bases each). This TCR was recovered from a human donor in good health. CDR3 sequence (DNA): TGTGCCAGCAGTCGACTTGCCGGGACGGGCGGATCCGAGCAGTACTTC. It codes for CASSRLAGTGGSEQYF.